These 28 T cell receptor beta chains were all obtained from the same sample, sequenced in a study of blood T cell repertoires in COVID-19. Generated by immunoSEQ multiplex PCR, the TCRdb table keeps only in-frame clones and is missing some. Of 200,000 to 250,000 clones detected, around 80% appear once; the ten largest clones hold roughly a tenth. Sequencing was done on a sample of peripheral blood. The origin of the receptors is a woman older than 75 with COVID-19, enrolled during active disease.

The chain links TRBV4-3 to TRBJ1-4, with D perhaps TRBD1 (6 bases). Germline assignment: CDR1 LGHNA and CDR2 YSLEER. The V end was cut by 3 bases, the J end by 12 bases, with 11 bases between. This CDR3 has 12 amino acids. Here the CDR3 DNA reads TGCGCCAGCAGCCACCAGGGGAGGGAACTGTTTTTT. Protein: CASSHQGRELFF.

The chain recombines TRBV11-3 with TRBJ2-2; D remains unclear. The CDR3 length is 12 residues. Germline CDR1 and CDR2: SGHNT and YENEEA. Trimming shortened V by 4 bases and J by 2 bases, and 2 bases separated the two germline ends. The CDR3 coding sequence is TGTGCCAGCAGCTCAAACACCGGGGAGCTGTTTTTT. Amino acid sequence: CASSSNTGELFF. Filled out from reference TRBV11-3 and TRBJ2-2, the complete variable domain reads EAGVVQSPRYKIIEKKQPVAFWCNPISGHNTLYWYLQNLGQGPELLIRYENEEAVDDSQLPKDRFSAERLKGVDSTLKIQPAELGDSAVYLCASSSNTGELFFGEGSRLTVL.

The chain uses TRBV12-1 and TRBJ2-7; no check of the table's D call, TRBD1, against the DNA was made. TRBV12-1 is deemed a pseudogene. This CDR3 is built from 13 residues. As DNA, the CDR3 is TGTGCCAGCAGCTCAAATTACAGCTACGAGCAGTACTTC. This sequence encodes CASSSNYSYEQYF.

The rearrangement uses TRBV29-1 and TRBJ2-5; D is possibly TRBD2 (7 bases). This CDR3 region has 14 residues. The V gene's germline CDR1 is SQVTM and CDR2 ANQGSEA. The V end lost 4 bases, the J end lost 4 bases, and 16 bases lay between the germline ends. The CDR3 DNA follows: TGCAGCGTTGCGGGGGGCAGAGGAGGAGAGACCCAGTACTTC. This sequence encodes CSVAGGRGGETQYF.

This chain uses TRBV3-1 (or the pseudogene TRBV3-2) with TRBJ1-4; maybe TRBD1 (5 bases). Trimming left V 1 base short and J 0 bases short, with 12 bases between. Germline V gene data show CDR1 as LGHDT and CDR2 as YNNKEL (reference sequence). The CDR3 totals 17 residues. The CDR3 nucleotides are TGTGCCAGCAGCCAAGGCCGACAGATTGCAACTAATGAAAAACTGTTTTTT. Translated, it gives CASSQGRQIATNEKLFF.

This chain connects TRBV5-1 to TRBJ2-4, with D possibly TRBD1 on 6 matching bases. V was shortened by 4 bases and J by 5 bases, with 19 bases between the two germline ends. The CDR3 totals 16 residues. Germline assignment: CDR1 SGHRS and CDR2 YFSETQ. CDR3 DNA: TGCGCCAGCAGCCCCGATTTTTCCAGGGGCCAAAACATTCAGTACTTC. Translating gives CASSPDFSRGQNIQYF.

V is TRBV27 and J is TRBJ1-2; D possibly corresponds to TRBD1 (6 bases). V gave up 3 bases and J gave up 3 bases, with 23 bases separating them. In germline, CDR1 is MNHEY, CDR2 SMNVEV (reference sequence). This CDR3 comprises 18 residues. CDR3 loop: CASSFYLPQGPRDYGYTF. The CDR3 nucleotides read TGTGCCAGCAGTTTTTACCTACCACAGGGACCCCGGGACTATGGCTACACCTTC.

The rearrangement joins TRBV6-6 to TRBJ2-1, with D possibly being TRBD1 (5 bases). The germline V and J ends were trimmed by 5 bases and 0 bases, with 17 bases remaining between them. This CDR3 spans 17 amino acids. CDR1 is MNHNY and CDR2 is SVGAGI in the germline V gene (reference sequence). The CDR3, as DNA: TGTGCCAGCAGTCCCCTCCTGGGGCTAGACTCCTACAATGAGCAGTTCTTC. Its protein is CASSPLLGLDSYNEQFF.

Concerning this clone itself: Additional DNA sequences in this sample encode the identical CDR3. Here the CDR3 reads CASSLGGQGIYGYTF. In nucleotides, the CDR3 is TGTGCCAGCAGCTTGGGGGGACAGGGGATTTATGGCTACACCTTC. The rearrangement links TRBV5-5 to TRBJ1-2, with 10 bases matching TRBD1. The CDR3 length is 15 residues. V was pared by 0 bases and J by 5 bases, with 4 bases of the junction left unmatched. CDR1 is SGHKS, CDR2 YYEKEE, per germline (reference sequence). Full variable domain (outside the CDR3, taken from reference TRBV5-5 and TRBJ1-2): DAGVTQSPTHLIKTRGQQVTLRCSPISGHKSVSWYQQVLGQGPQFIFQYYEKEERGRGNFPDRFSARQFPNYSSELNVNALLLGDSALYLCASSLGGQGIYGYTFGSGTRLTVV.

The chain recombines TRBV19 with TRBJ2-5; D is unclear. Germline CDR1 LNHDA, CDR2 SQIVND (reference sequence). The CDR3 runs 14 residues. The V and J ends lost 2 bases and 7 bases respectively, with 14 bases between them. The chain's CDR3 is CASSISRQSGTQYF. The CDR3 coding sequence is TGTGCCAGTAGTATATCGCGGCAGTCGGGGACCCAGTACTTC.

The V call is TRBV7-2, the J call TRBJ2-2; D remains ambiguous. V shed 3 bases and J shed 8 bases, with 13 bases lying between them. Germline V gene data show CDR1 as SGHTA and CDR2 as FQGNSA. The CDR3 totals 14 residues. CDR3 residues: CASSFGLRRGELFF. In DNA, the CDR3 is TGTGCCAGCAGCTTTGGGCTGCGCAGGGGGGAGCTGTTTTTT.

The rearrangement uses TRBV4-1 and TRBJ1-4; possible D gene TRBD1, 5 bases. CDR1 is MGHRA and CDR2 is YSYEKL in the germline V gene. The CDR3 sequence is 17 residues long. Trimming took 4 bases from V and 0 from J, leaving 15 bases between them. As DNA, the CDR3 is TGCGCCAGCAGCCTTGGGGGGTTTACCCCAACTAATGAAAAACTGTTTTTT. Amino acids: CASSLGGFTPTNEKLFF.

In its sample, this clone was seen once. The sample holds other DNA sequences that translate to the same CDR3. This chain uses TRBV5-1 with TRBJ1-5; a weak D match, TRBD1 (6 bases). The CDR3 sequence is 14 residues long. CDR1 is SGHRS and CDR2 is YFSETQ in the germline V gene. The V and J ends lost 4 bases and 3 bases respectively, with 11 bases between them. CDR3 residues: CASSPGQPNQPQHF. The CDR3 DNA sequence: TGCGCCAGCAGCCCAGGACAGCCCAATCAGCCCCAGCATTTT.

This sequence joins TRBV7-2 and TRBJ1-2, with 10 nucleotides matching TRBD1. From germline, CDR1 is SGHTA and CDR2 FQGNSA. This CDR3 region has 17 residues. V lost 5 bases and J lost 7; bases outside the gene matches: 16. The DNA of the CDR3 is TGTGCCAGCAGCACAAACCGGGACAGGGGTGCGGTTGGTGGCTACACCTTC. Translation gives CASSTNRDRGAVGGYTF.

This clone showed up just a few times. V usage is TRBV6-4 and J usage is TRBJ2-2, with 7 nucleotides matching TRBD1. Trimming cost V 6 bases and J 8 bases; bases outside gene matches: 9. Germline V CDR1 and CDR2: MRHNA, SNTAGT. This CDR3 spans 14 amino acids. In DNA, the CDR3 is TGTGCCAGCAGCCGGGACAGTGACCGGGGGGAGCTGTTTTTT. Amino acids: CASSRDSDRGELFF.

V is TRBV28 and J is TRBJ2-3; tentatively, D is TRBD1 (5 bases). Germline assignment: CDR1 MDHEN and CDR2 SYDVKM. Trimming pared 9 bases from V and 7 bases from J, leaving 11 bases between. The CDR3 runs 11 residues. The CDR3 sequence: CASLTGYTQYF. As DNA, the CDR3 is TGTGCCAGTCTAACAGGCTATACGCAGTATTTT.

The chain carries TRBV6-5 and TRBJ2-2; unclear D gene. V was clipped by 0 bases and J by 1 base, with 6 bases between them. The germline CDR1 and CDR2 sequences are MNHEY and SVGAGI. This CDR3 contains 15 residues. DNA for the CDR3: TGTGCCAGCAGTTACTCCGGCGGGAACACCGGGGAGCTGTTTTTT. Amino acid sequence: CASSYSGGNTGELFF.

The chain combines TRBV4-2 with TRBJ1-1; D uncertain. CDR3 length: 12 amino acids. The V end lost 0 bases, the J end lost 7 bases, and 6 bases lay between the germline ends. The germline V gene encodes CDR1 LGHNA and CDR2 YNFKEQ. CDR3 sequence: CASSQDPGEAFF. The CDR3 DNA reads TGTGCCAGCAGCCAAGATCCGGGTGAAGCTTTCTTT.

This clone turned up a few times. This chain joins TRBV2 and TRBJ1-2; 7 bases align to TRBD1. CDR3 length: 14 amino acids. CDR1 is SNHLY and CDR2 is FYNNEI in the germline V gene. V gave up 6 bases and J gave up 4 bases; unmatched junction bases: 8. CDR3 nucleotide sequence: TGTGCCAGCAGAGACAGGGTTAATAGCTATGGCTACACCTTC. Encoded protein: CASRDRVNSYGYTF.

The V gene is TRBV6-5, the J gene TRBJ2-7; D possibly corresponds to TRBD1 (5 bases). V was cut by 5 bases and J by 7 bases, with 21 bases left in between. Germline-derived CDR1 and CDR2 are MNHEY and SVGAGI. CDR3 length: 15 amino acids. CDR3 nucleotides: TGTGCCAGCAGTCCCGAAGGGGCTAGTCCGCGGGAGCAGTACGTC. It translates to CASSPEGASPREQYV.

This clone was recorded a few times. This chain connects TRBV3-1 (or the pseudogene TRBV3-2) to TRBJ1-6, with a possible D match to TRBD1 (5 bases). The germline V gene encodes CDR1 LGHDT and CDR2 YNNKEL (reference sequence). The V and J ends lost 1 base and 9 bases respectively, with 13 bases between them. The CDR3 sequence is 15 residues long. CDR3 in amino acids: CASSQAFQGSSPLHF. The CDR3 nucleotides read TGTGCCAGCAGCCAAGCCTTTCAGGGTAGTTCACCCCTCCACTTT.

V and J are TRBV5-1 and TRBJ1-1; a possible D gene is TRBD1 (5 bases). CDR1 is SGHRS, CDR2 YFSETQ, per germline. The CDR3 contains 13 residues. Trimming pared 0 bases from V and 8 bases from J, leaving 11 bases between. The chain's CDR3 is CASSLERDREAFF. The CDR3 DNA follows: TGCGCCAGCAGCTTGGAGCGTGACAGAGAAGCTTTCTTT. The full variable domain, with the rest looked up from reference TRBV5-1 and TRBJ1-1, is KAGVTQTPRYLIKTRGQQVTLSCSPISGHRSVSWYQQTPGQGLQFLFEYFSETQRNKGNFPGRFSGRQFSNSRSEMNVSTLELGDSALYLCASSLERDREAFFGQGTRLTVV.

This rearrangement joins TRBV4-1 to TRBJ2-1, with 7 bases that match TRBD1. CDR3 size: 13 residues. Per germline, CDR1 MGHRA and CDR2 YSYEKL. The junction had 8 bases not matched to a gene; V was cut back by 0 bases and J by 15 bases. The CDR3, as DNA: TGCGCCAGCAGCCAAGAGCCCGACAGGGAGTGGTTCTTC. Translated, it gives CASSQEPDREWFF.

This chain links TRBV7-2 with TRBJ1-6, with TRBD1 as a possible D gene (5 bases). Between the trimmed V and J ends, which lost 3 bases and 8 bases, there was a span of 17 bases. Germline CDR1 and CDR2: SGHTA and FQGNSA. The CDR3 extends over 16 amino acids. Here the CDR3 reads CASSFSFRGGDSPLHF. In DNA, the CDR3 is TGTGCCAGCAGCTTCTCGTTCCGGGGGGGGGATTCACCCCTCCACTTT.

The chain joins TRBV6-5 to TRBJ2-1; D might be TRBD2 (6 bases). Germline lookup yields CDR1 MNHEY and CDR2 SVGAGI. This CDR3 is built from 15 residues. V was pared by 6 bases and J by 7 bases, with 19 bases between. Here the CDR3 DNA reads TGTGCCAGCAGGCTCACTACGGGGGACTTTAATGAGCAGTTCTTC. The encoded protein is CASRLTTGDFNEQFF.

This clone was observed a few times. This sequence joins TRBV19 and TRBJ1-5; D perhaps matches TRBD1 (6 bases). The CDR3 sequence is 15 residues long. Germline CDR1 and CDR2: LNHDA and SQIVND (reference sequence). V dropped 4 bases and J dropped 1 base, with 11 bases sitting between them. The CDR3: CASSTTQGSNQPQHF. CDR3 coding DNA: TGTGCCAGTAGTACCACCCAGGGGAGCAATCAGCCCCAGCATTTT.

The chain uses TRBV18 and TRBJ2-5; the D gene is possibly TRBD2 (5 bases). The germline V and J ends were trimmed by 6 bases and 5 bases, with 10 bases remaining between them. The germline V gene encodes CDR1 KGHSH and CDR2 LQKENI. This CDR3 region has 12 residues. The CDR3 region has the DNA TGTGCCAGCTCCCCTACGGGGGAGACCCAGTACTTC. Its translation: CASSPTGETQYF.

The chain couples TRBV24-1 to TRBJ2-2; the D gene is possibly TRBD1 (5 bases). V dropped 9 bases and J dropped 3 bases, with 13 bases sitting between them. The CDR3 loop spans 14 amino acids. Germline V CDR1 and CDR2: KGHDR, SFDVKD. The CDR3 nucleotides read TGTGCCACCGCAGGGAAGTTGGACACCGGGGAGCTGTTTTTT. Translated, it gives CATAGKLDTGELFF.